Shown below are 3 T cell receptor beta chains from a single sample sequenced in a study of blood T cell repertoires in COVID-19. Sequencing was performed with immunoSEQ multiplex PCR; in TCRdb, only in-frame clones are kept and a portion is missing. The sample shows 200,000 to 300,000 clones, around 84% of them seen only once. Sequencing input: peripheral blood. Receptor source: a man in his sixties with acute or convalescent COVID-19.

The rearrangement joins TRBV6-1 to TRBJ2-5; 10 positions agree with TRBD2. The V gene end was trimmed by 2 bases and the J gene end by 1 base; junction bases not matched to a gene: 1. Germline V CDR1 and CDR2: MNHNS, SASEGT. The CDR3 totals 15 residues. CDR3: CASSELAGAQETQYF. The CDR3 DNA reads TGTGCCAGCAGTGAACTAGCGGGGGCCCAAGAGACCCAGTACTTC.

The chain has TRBV9 and TRBJ2-1, with 11 positions matching TRBD2. The germline V gene has CDR1 SGDLS and CDR2 YYNGEE. V shed 0 bases and J 4 bases; nucleotides not matched to a gene: 3. This CDR3 is built from 16 residues. The CDR3: CASSVGSGGVYNEQFF. The CDR3 DNA follows: TGTGCCAGCAGCGTAGGTAGCGGGGGGGTTTACAATGAGCAGTTCTTC. The full variable domain, with the rest looked up from reference TRBV9 and TRBJ2-1, is DSGVTQTPKHLITATGQRVTLRCSPRSGDLSVYWYQQSLDQGLQFLIQYYNGEERAKGNILERFSAQQFPDLHSELNLSSLELGDSALYFCASSVGSGGVYNEQFFGPGTRLTVL.

V is TRBV10-3 and J is TRBJ2-7; 11 nucleotides line up with TRBD1. Germline values: CDR1 ENHRY, CDR2 SYGVKD. The CDR3 runs 15 residues. J was trimmed by 3 bases and V by 0 bases; bases with no gene match: 1. The CDR3 DNA follows: TGTGCCATCAGTGAGTCAGGGACAGGGGGCTACGAGCAGTACTTC. Its protein product is CAISESGTGGYEQYF.